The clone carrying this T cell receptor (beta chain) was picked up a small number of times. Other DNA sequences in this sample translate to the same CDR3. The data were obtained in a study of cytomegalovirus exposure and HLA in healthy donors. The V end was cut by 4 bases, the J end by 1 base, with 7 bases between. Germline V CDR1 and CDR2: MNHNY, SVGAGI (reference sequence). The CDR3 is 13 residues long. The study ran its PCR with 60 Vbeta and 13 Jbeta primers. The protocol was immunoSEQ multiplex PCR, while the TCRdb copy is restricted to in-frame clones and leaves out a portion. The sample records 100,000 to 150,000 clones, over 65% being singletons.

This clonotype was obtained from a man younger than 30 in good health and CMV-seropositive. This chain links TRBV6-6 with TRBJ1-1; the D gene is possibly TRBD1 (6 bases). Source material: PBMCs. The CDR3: CASSSGQNTEAFF. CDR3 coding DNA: TGTGCCAGCAGTTCGGGACAGAACACTGAAGCTTTCTTT.